This T cell receptor beta chain derives from a study of monozygotic twins with inflammatory bowel disease. The CDR3 is 16 amino acids. Germline lookup yields CDR1 SGHRS and CDR2 YFSETQ. TCRdb processed the 5' RACE reads again and assigns one entry to each CDR3 protein, with no DNA. The specimen's table records about 350,000 distinct CDR3 sequences. The genes are TRBV5-1 and TRBJ1-1; TCRdb returns TRBD1, unconfirmable since there is no DNA. Sequencing was performed on blood. The source of this sequence is a human donor with ulcerative colitis or Crohn's disease, or a healthy co-twin of an affected twin (not recorded which). CDR3 protein: CASSLAGSPGGTEAFF.